The 17 T cell receptor beta chains below come from one sample, sequenced in a study of graft-versus-host responses after intestinal transplantation. The protocol was immunoSEQ multiplex PCR, while the TCRdb copy is restricted to in-frame clones and leaves out a portion. This table has roughly 80,000 clones, 92% appearing once. Sequenced here: PBMCs, sampled 98 days after intestinal transplantation. The receptors were sampled from a human patient who received an intestinal transplant, so some T cells may come from the graft donor.

The chain is built from TRBV9 and TRBJ1-1; TRBD1 matches at 7 bases. The junction had 4 bases not matched to a gene; V was cut back by 4 bases and J by 4 bases. The V gene's germline CDR1 is SGDLS and CDR2 YYNGEE. The CDR3 loop spans 13 amino acids. This chain's CDR3 is CASSTTGITEAFF. The CDR3 bases are TGTGCCAGCAGCACGACAGGGATCACTGAAGCTTTCTTT.

CDR3 loop: CASSPGLAGGPYEQFF. The CDR3 nucleotides read TGTGCCAGTAGTCCCGGACTAGCGGGAGGGCCTTATGAGCAGTTCTTC. This chain connects TRBV19 to TRBJ2-1; 15 nucleotides line up with TRBD2. Germline CDR1 is LNHDA and CDR2 is SQIVND (reference sequence). There are 16 residues in the CDR3. Germline trimming cut 5 bases from V and 8 bases from J; bases unmatched to any gene: 7.

The chain combines TRBV2 with TRBJ2-5; 7 nucleotides agree with TRBD2. Germline trimming cut 1 base from V and 4 bases from J; bases unmatched to any gene: 0. This CDR3 has 13 amino acids. In germline, CDR1 is SNHLY, CDR2 FYNNEI. The CDR3 bases are TGTGCCAGCAGTGAAGGCGGGGGAGAGACCCAGTACTTC. Translated: CASSEGGGETQYF.

The chain couples TRBV9 to TRBJ2-7; no clear D gene. Germline-derived CDR1 and CDR2 are SGDLS and YYNGEE. The CDR3 is 14 amino acids. The V end was cut by 0 bases, the J end by 1 base, with 8 bases between. CDR3 DNA sequence: TGTGCCAGCAGCGTAGGATTCGGTTCCTACGAGCAGTACTTC. Translating it yields CASSVGFGSYEQYF.

This clone showed up just once. The chain is built from TRBV7-9 and TRBJ2-1, with 9 bases aligning to TRBD2. The CDR3 runs 14 residues. Trimming cost V 8 bases and J 3 bases; bases outside gene matches: 5. Germline CDR1 is SEHNR and CDR2 is FQNEAQ (reference sequence). The CDR3 here is CASWPAGGYNEQFF. The CDR3 region has the DNA TGTGCCAGCTGGCCAGCGGGGGGCTACAATGAGCAGTTCTTC.

The rearrangement uses TRBV6-1 and TRBJ2-7; D is undetermined. This CDR3 comprises 15 residues. The germline V and J ends were trimmed by 4 bases and 2 bases, with 15 bases remaining between them. The germline gives CDR1 MNHNS, CDR2 SASEGT. The CDR3 sequence: CASSGPGPRAYEQYF. The CDR3 region has the DNA TGTGCCAGCAGTGGGCCGGGCCCAAGGGCCTACGAGCAGTACTTC.

This chain connects TRBV28 to TRBJ2-7, with D maybe TRBD1 (5 bases). The CDR3 is 14 amino acids. Germline V gives CDR1 MDHEN, CDR2 SYDVKM. The V gene lost 3 bases and the J gene lost 2 bases, with 11 bases spanning the gap. CDR3 DNA: TGTGCCAGCAGTTTCCAGGGCAATACCTACGAGCAGTACTTC. Translated: CASSFQGNTYEQYF.

The chain uses TRBV30 and TRBJ1-3; D ambiguous. Germline assignment: CDR1 GTSNPN and CDR2 SVGIG (reference sequence). The CDR3 is made up of 15 amino acids. Trimming pared 2 bases from V and 0 bases from J, leaving 11 bases between. CDR3 sequence: CAWSSPTVSGNTIYF. The CDR3 DNA sequence: TGTGCCTGGAGTTCCCCCACCGTCTCTGGAAACACCATATATTTT. Drawing the rest from reference TRBV30 and TRBJ1-3, the complete variable domain is SQTIHQWPATLVQPVGSPLSLECTVEGTSNPNLYWYRQAAGRGLQLLFYSVGIGQISSEVPQNLSASRPQDRQFILSSKKLLLSDSGFYLCAWSSPTVSGNTIYFGEGSWLTVV.

The chain couples TRBV4-1 to TRBJ2-7, with D perhaps TRBD1 or TRBD2 (5 bases each). The V end was cut by 0 bases, the J end by 3 bases, with 15 bases between. The CDR3 is 16 amino acids. Germline assignment: CDR1 MGHRA and CDR2 YSYEKL. The chain's CDR3 is CASSQENGGVGYEQYF. For the CDR3, the DNA is TGCGCCAGCAGCCAAGAGAATGGGGGAGTGGGCTACGAGCAGTACTTC.

V and J are TRBV7-6 and TRBJ2-1; a possible D gene is TRBD1 (5 bases). Germline CDR1 SGHVS, CDR2 FNYEAQ. Trimming stripped 0 bases from V and 5 bases from J, with 5 bases between. This CDR3 comprises 13 residues. Here the CDR3 DNA reads TGTGCCAGCAGCTTAGCAGGGGACAATGAGCAGTTCTTC. Residues: CASSLAGDNEQFF.

CDR3 loop: CASSPPDPRGEQYF. The CDR3 DNA is TGCGCCAGCAGCCCTCCGGACCCCCGGGGCGAGCAGTACTTC. The chain employs TRBV4-1 and TRBJ2-7, with a weak D call TRBD2 (5 bases). This CDR3 has 14 amino acids. Germline V gene data show CDR1 as MGHRA and CDR2 as YSYEKL. The V end was cut by 4 bases, the J end by 6 bases, with 16 bases between.

This clone was observed a handful of times. This rearrangement joins TRBV6-5 to TRBJ2-7, with 11 bases identical to TRBD1. CDR3 length: 15 amino acids. CDR1 and CDR2 (germline): MNHEY, SVGAGI. After removal of 0 bases from V and 3 bases from J, the junction contained 1 base not matched to a gene. CDR3 amino acids: CASSYSGTGGYEQYF. The CDR3, as DNA: TGTGCCAGCAGTTACTCAGGGACAGGGGGCTACGAGCAGTACTTC.

The chain combines TRBV27 with TRBJ1-1; D unresolved. V dropped 2 bases and J dropped 3 bases, with 10 bases sitting between them. Germline V lookup: CDR1 MNHEY, CDR2 SMNVEV (reference sequence). The CDR3 spans 14 residues. CDR3 loop: CASSLSPGDTEAFF. DNA for the CDR3: TGTGCCAGCAGTTTAAGCCCTGGCGACACTGAAGCTTTCTTT.

This rearrangement joins TRBV27 to TRBJ2-1, with D perhaps matching TRBD2 (6 bases). The CDR3 is 16 amino acids. Trimming shortened V by 0 bases and J by 5 bases, and 14 bases separated the two germline ends. Germline-derived CDR1 and CDR2 are MNHEY and SMNVEV (reference sequence). The CDR3 spells CASSLSRGPRNNEQFF. DNA of the CDR3: TGTGCCAGCAGTTTATCGCGGGGACCACGGAACAATGAGCAGTTCTTC.

In its sample, this clone was seen once. The V and J genes are TRBV11-2 and TRBJ2-7; maybe TRBD1 (6 bases). Germline CDR1 reads SGHAT; CDR2 reads FQNNGV. V was clipped by 1 base and J by 6 bases, with 19 bases between them. This CDR3 is 16 amino acids long. DNA for the CDR3: TGTGCCAGCAGCTTAGTCGTGGCAGGGGAGTTTCGCGAGCAGTACTTC. Its translation: CASSLVVAGEFREQYF.

Only one count was recorded for this clone. This sample includes further DNA sequences coding for the same CDR3. This sequence joins TRBV5-1 and TRBJ1-1; D not resolved. Trimming stripped 1 base from V and 5 bases from J, with 6 bases between. The germline gives CDR1 SGHRS, CDR2 YFSETQ. There are 12 residues in the CDR3. In nucleotides, the CDR3 is TGCGCCAGCAGCTTGCGCGGGACTGAAGCTTTCTTT. It is translated as CASSLRGTEAFF.

This sequence joins TRBV5-6 and TRBJ1-6; 8 nucleotides agree with TRBD1. CDR3 length equals 16 residues. With V trimmed by 6 bases and J by 5 bases, 10 bases remained unmatched. Germline values: CDR1 SGHDT, CDR2 YYEEEE. The CDR3 region is CASTQSWTGNNSPLHF. The CDR3 DNA is TGTGCCAGCACCCAATCATGGACAGGGAATAATTCACCCCTCCACTTT.